This TCR beta chain was captured by sequencing in a study of cytotoxic CD8 clonotypes in ibrutinib-treated CLL. CDR3 length: 16 amino acids. The germline V gene encodes CDR1 SGDLS and CDR2 YYNGEE. V lost 7 bases to trimming and J lost 5 bases; unmatched junction nucleotides: 13. Clones were read by immunoSEQ multiplex PCR, and TCRdb kept only the in-frame ones, dropping some. The sample records 200,000 to 250,000 clones, 60% to 80% being singletons. This sequence joins TRBV9 and TRBJ2-2, with 8 bases that match TRBD2. This clonotype originated in a human donor with chronic lymphocytic leukemia. Sequencing used PBMCs, obtained after 12 months of ibrutinib treatment. CDR3 residues: CASSPRHSGATGELFF. DNA of the CDR3: TGTGCCAGCTCGCCTCGACATAGCGGGGCTACCGGGGAGCTGTTTTTT.